This T cell receptor (delta chain) was recovered during a study of γδ T cells in repeated Plasmodium falciparum infection. As for the study in general: Donors were malaria-exposed Malian children or age- and gender-matched Australian children. General study points: Malian children's Vdelta2-negative repertoires appeared more expanded and less diverse than Australians'. Many TCRgamma sequences overlapped between individuals in stable Vgamma9/Vdelta2+ repertoires.

Flow sorting of PBMC yielded separate Vgamma9/Vdelta2+ and Vdelta2-negative gammadelta T cell populations for bulk repertoire analysis. CDR3 length: 20 amino acids. V lost 4 bases, J lost 4 bases, and 22 bases stayed unmatched. CDR1 and CDR2 (germline): TSWWSYY, QGS. This clone was counted between two and nine times. Its target is not known. A read error likely explains this, since a far larger clone differs by one base. The same CDR3 arises from other DNA sequences in this sample as well. TCRdb applied CATT to the multiplex PCR reads for clone calling. Of more than 45,000 delta-chain clones listed, approximately 1.5% are singletons.

Material: gamma-delta T cells from blood. V and J are TRDV1 and TRDJ1; 9 bases agree with TRDD3. The J gene, left out of TCRdb, was set here by checking the DNA against germline. The TCR was taken from a pool of human donors (malaria-infected and uninfected, not separated). The CDR3 DNA follows: TGTGCTCTTGGGGGGCACTACTGGGGGACGAGGAGGGAAGTCGGCGATAAACTCATCTTT. It encodes CALGGHYWGTRREVGDKLIF.